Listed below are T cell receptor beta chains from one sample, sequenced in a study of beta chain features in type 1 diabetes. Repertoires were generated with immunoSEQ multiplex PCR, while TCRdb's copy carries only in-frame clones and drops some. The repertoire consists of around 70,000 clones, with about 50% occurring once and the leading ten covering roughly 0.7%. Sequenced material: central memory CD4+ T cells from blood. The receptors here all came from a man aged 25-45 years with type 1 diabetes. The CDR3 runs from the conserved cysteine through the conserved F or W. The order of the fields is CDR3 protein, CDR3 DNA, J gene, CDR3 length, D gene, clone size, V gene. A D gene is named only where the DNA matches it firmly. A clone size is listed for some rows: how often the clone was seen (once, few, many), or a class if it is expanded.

CASSTGTSGPFQYF,TGCGCCAGCAGCACCGGGACTAGCGGTCCGTTTCAGTACTTC,TRBJ2-5,14,TRBD2,.,TRBV5-1
CASSSPGQRESYEQYF,TGTGCCAGCAGTTCACCGGGACAGAGAGAATCCTACGAGCAGTACTTC,TRBJ2-7,16,TRBD1,.,TRBV28
CASSSRASGGVETQYF,TGTGCCAGCAGCTCCCGGGCTAGCGGGGGGGTAGAGACCCAGTACTTC,TRBJ2-5,16,TRBD2,.,TRBV11-3
CASSRTGLAGGLDTQYF,TGCGCCAGCAGCCGTACCGGACTAGCGGGAGGATTGGATACGCAGTATTTT,TRBJ2-3,17,TRBD2,.,TRBV4-1
CASSHDSSYEQYF,TGTGCCAGCAGCCACGACAGCTCCTACGAGCAGTACTTC,TRBJ2-7,13,.,few,TRBV28
CSVVLDWSGELFF,TGCAGCGTTGTACTAGATTGGAGCGGGGAGCTGTTTTTT,TRBJ2-2,13,.,.,TRBV29-1
CASSPMGQPQNIQYF,TGTGCCAGCTCACCGATGGGACAGCCCCAAAACATTCAGTACTTC,TRBJ2-4,15,TRBD1,few,TRBV18
CASSPGGMDYGYTF,TGTGCCAGCAGCCCCGGGGGGATGGACTATGGCTACACCTTC,TRBJ1-2,14,.,.,TRBV7-9
CASSLGLAGYNEQFF,TGTGCCAGCAGCTTGGGACTAGCGGGATACAATGAGCAGTTCTTC,TRBJ2-1,15,TRBD2,few,TRBV11-1
CASGLAGTDTQYF,TGTGCCAGCGGACTAGCGGGTACAGATACGCAGTATTTT,TRBJ2-3,13,TRBD2,few,TRBV11-2
CASSLGGSSNEKLFF,TGTGCCAGCAGCTTAGGAGGCAGCTCTAATGAAAAACTGTTTTTT,TRBJ1-4,15,.,.,TRBV7-9
CASSQGSYYNEQFF,TGCGCCAGCAGCCAAGGTTCGTACTACAATGAGCAGTTCTTC,TRBJ2-1,14,.,.,TRBV4-1
CSVRQGPDTQYF,TGCAGCGTTAGACAGGGCCCAGATACGCAGTATTTT,TRBJ2-3,12,TRBD1,.,TRBV29-1
CASSARGAGGTDTQYF,TGTGCCAGCAGCGCCCGCGGAGCGGGGGGAACAGATACGCAGTATTTT,TRBJ2-3,16,TRBD2,.,TRBV11-2
CASSPGGVEGQPQHF,TGCGCCAGCAGCCCAGGCGGGGTGGAGGGTCAGCCCCAGCATTTT,TRBJ1-5,15,.,.,TRBV5-1
CASSPDSHNYGYTF,TGTGCCAGCAGCCCGGACTCTCATAACTATGGCTACACCTTC,TRBJ1-2,14,.,.,TRBV5-6
CASSRSMVGVDTGELFF,TGCGCCAGCAGCCGCTCCATGGTCGGGGTGGACACCGGGGAGCTGTTTTTT,TRBJ2-2,17,.,.,TRBV5-1
CASSLGQGFDEQYF,TGTGCCAGCAGCTTGGGGCAGGGGTTCGACGAGCAGTACTTC,TRBJ2-7,14,.,.,TRBV5-6
CASSLAVNTEAFF,TGCGCCAGCAGCTTGGCAGTGAACACTGAAGCTTTCTTT,TRBJ1-1,13,.,.,TRBV5-1
CASSPGLAGGTDTQYF,TGTGCCAGCAGCCCTGGACTAGCGGGAGGCACAGATACGCAGTATTTT,TRBJ2-3,16,TRBD2,.,TRBV7-9
CASSEGDGYTF,TGTGCCAGCAGTGAAGGAGATGGCTACACCTTC,TRBJ1-2,11,.,.,TRBV2
CASSPRGETQHF,TGTGCCAGTAGTCCCAGGGGGGAGACCCAGCATTTT,TRBJ1-5,12,TRBD1,.,TRBV19
CASSPRRQGNTEAFF,TGTGCCAGCAGCCCCCGTCGCCAGGGGAACACTGAAGCTTTCTTT,TRBJ1-1,15,.,.,TRBV5-8
CASSLGERDTQYF,TGTGCCAGCAGCTTAGGGGAGCGGGATACGCAGTATTTT,TRBJ2-3,13,.,few,TRBV11-3
CASSSAARGGPQETQYF,TGCGCCAGCAGCTCTGCTGCTCGCGGGGGCCCCCAGGAGACCCAGTACTTC,TRBJ2-5,17,.,.,TRBV5-1
CASNPGQGVYTQYF,TGCGCCAGTAACCCGGGCCAAGGGGTATATACGCAGTATTTT,TRBJ2-3,14,.,.,TRBV5-1